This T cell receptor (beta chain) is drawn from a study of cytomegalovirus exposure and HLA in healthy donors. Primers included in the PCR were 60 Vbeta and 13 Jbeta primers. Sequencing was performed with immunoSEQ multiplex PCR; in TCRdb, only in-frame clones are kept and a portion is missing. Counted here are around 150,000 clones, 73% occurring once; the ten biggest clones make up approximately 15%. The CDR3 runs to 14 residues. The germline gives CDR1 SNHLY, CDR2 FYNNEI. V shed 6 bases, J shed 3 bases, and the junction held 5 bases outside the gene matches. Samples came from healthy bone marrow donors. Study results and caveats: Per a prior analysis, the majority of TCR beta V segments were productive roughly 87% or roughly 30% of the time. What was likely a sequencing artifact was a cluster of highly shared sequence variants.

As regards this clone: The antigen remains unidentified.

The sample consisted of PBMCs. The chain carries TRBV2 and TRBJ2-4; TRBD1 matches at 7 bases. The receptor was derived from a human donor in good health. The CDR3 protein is CASSHRGVKNIQYF. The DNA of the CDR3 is TGTGCCAGCAGCCACAGGGGAGTCAAAAACATTCAGTACTTC.